The 21 T cell receptor beta chains below were found in one sample sequenced in a study of shared clonotypes between healthy human individuals. The naive CD8 fraction comprised CD45RO-negative cells positively selected for CCR7 and excluded terminally differentiated effector memory CD45RA+ cells. Measured with immunoSEQ multiplex PCR; TCRdb has only the in-frame clones, and not every one. The profile covers about 2.2 million clones, with around 93% appearing a single time and over 1.5% taken by the ten largest. Specimen: naive CD8+ T cells from PBMCs. The receptors were gathered from a man between 18 and 35 years old in good health. Some clones in this sample may be carry-over from other donors' samples.

The chain uses TRBV7-9 and TRBJ2-4; D call uncertain. The germline V gene encodes CDR1 SEHNR and CDR2 FQNEAQ (reference sequence). V lost 2 bases, J lost 0 bases, and 8 bases lay in between. This CDR3 has 15 residues. In DNA form, the CDR3 reads TGTGCCAGCAGCTTATCTTCCCTAGCCAAAAACATTCAGTACTTC. Its protein product is CASSLSSLAKNIQYF.

V usage is TRBV11-2 and J usage is TRBJ2-1; TRBD1 agrees at 9 bases. CDR3 length: 16 amino acids. V was clipped by 1 base and J by 4 bases; unmatched bases: 5. CDR1 and CDR2 (germline): SGHAT, FQNNGV. CDR3 residues: CASSLGWTGVYNEQFF. In DNA form, the CDR3 reads TGTGCCAGCAGCTTAGGGTGGACAGGGGTTTACAATGAGCAGTTCTTC.

The V gene is TRBV19, the J gene TRBJ1-5; TRBD1 agrees at 10 bases. Unmatched junction bases numbered 11, after V lost 5 bases and J lost 1 base. The CDR3 has 18 amino acids. Looked up from germline, CDR1 is LNHDA and CDR2 is SQIVND (reference sequence). CDR3 sequence (DNA): TGTGCCAGTAGTCCGCGCCCTTGGACAGGGGGAAGCAATCAGCCCCAGCATTTT. This codes for CASSPRPWTGGSNQPQHF.

The chain links TRBV23-1 to TRBJ1-5; 9 bases are shared with TRBD1. TRBV23-1 is known as an ORF, though its function is uncertain. V lost 6 bases and J lost 5; bases outside the gene matches: 8. The CDR3 consists of 15 residues. CDR3: CASRPGQGRHQPQHF. The CDR3 coding sequence is TGCGCCAGCAGGCCCGGACAGGGGAGGCATCAGCCCCAGCATTTT.

The V call is TRBV7-8, the J call TRBJ2-7; 8 nucleotides line up with TRBD1. This CDR3 has 12 residues. J gave up 7 bases and V 5 bases, and 4 bases lay outside the gene matches. Per germline, CDR1 SGHVS and CDR2 FQNEAQ. DNA of the CDR3: TGTGCCAGCAGCATCCAGGGGGCGGAGCAGTACTTC. It yields the protein CASSIQGAEQYF.

The chain carries TRBV6-1 and TRBJ2-5, with 11 nucleotides matching TRBD1. Germline CDR1 reads MNHNS; CDR2 reads SASEGT. The CDR3 is made up of 15 amino acids. Trimming at V came to 5 bases and at J to 5 bases, leaving 7 bases not matched to a gene. The CDR3 coding sequence is TGTGCCAGCAGTACTCTAAGGACAGGGGGCGAGACCCAGTACTTC. Encoded protein: CASSTLRTGGETQYF.

The chain is built from TRBV7-9 and TRBJ2-7, with D perhaps TRBD1 or TRBD2 (6 bases each). The ends were cut back, 3 bases at V and 3 bases at J, with 18 bases in the middle. The CDR3 covers 16 residues. Germline V lookup: CDR1 SEHNR, CDR2 FQNEAQ (reference sequence). Here the CDR3 DNA reads TGTGCCAGCAGCTTGAGTACGGGGGCCGCCCTCTACGAGCAGTACTTC. Its translation: CASSLSTGAALYEQYF.

The chain is built from TRBV2 and TRBJ2-6; no clear D gene. V was clipped by 10 bases and J by 0 bases, with 13 bases between them. Germline CDR1 SNHLY, CDR2 FYNNEI. The CDR3 loop spans 15 amino acids. DNA for the CDR3: TGTGCCACCCAAGGACGGATCTCTGGGGCCAACGTCCTGACTTTC. Translated, it gives CATQGRISGANVLTF.

This clone showed up just once. The chain joins TRBV15 to TRBJ1-3, with 7 bases aligning to TRBD1. Germline CDR1 is LNHNV and CDR2 is YYDKDF (reference sequence). The CDR3 contains 16 residues. The V and J ends lost 3 bases and 0 bases, in that order; junction bases with no gene match: 5. The CDR3 here is CATSRDRRSSGNTIYF. CDR3 bases: TGTGCCACCAGCAGGGACAGGCGGAGCTCTGGAAACACCATATATTTT.

The chain uses TRBV18 and TRBJ2-7; D possibly matches TRBD1 or TRBD2 (5 bases each). Germline CDR1 is KGHSH and CDR2 is LQKENI. The ends were cut back, 4 bases at V and 1 base at J, with 20 bases in the middle. There are 17 residues in the CDR3. This CDR3 is CASSRWGSTTPSYEQYF. The CDR3 DNA reads TGTGCCAGCTCACGATGGGGGAGCACCACCCCTTCCTACGAGCAGTACTTC.

The chain is built from TRBV19 and TRBJ1-1, with D perhaps TRBD1 (6 bases). The V end was cut by 3 bases, the J end by 5 bases, with 13 bases between. This CDR3 spans 14 amino acids. In germline, CDR1 is LNHDA, CDR2 SQIVND (reference sequence). CDR3 sequence: CASSMPRRGTEAFF. The CDR3, as DNA: TGTGCCAGTAGTATGCCCCGGAGGGGGACTGAAGCTTTCTTT.

Concerning this clone itself: The same CDR3 can be traced to other DNA sequences in this sample. This sequence joins TRBV27 and TRBJ2-7; maybe TRBD2 (5 bases). The length of the CDR3 is 14 residues. V was clipped by 3 bases and J by 2 bases, with 11 bases between them. The germline gives CDR1 MNHEY, CDR2 SMNVEV (reference sequence). The DNA for the CDR3 is TGTGCCAGCAGTTTCCGGGATTCGCCCTACGAGCAGTACTTC. This gives the protein CASSFRDSPYEQYF.

About this clone: One end of the junction does not line up with germline, which may come from a read error. The V and J genes are TRBV13 and TRBJ2-3; D is ambiguous. The CDR3 is 14 amino acids. Germline lookup yields CDR1 PRHDT and CDR2 FYEKMQ (reference sequence). This CDR3 reads CASSLGTSTDTQYF. CDR3 sequence (DNA): TGTGCCAGCAGCCTAGGAACAAGCACAGATACGCAGTATTTT.

The chain uses TRBV5-1 and TRBJ1-5, with D possibly TRBD1 on 5 matching bases. The V end was cut by 4 bases, the J end by 0 bases, with 11 bases between. The CDR3 covers 15 residues. CDR1 SGHRS and CDR2 YFSETQ come from the germline V gene. CDR3 DNA sequence: TGCGCCAGCAGCGTGGGACCGTATAGCAATCAGCCCCAGCATTTT. It encodes CASSVGPYSNQPQHF.

The chain recombines TRBV27 with TRBJ2-1; 12 positions agree with TRBD2. This CDR3 has 17 residues. Per germline, CDR1 MNHEY and CDR2 SMNVEV (reference sequence). With V trimmed by 5 bases and J by 9 bases, 14 bases remained unmatched. Written as DNA, the CDR3 is TGTGCCAGCAGTCCGACCCGACTAGCGGGAGTAAGTGGTGAGCAGTTCTTC. It yields the protein CASSPTRLAGVSGEQFF.

CDR3 sequence: CASSHLLKAAGQNYGYTF. CDR3 DNA sequence: TGTGCCAGCAGCCACCTCCTCAAGGCCGCCGGGCAGAACTATGGCTACACCTTC. The chain employs TRBV4-2 and TRBJ1-2; D ambiguous. Trimming removed 3 bases at V and 2 bases at J, with 22 bases between. The CDR3 loop spans 18 amino acids. From germline, CDR1 is LGHNA and CDR2 YNFKEQ.

V usage is TRBV28 and J usage is TRBJ1-3; D is perhaps TRBD1 (5 bases). The CDR3 runs 13 residues. Trimming stripped 4 bases from V and 7 bases from J, with 11 bases between. CDR1 is MDHEN and CDR2 is SYDVKM in the germline V gene. The CDR3 protein is CASSSGGENTIYF. The CDR3 bases are TGTGCCAGCAGTTCGGGAGGGGAGAACACCATATATTTT. The entire variable domain, with the rest obtained from reference TRBV28 and TRBJ1-3, is as follows: DVKVTQSSRYLVKRTGEKVFLECVQDMDHENMFWYRQDPGLGLRLIYFSYDVKMKEKGDIPEGYSVSREKKERFSLILESASTNQTSMYLCASSSGGENTIYFGEGSWLTVV.

Points on this clone: The sample carries other DNA sequences with the same CDR3. The chain combines TRBV14 with TRBJ1-1; D unclear. The CDR3 spans 13 residues. V was shortened by 0 bases and J by 1 base, with 3 bases between the two germline ends. CDR1 SGHDN and CDR2 FVKESK come from the germline V gene. The CDR3 is CASSQERNTEAFF. The CDR3 DNA reads TGTGCCAGCAGCCAAGAACGGAACACTGAAGCTTTCTTT. The full variable domain, completed using reference TRBV14 and TRBJ1-1, is EAGVTQFPSHSVIEKGQTVTLRCDPISGHDNLYWYRRVMGKEIKFLLHFVKESKQDESGMPNNRFLAERTGGTYSTLKVQPAELEDSGVYFCASSQERNTEAFFGQGTRLTVV.

This chain joins TRBV11-3 and TRBJ2-5, with D possibly matching TRBD2 (5 bases). This CDR3 spans 13 amino acids. Germline V gene sequence: CDR1 SGHNT, CDR2 YENEEA. With 1 base removed from V and 5 bases from J, the gap between germline ends came to 8 bases. The CDR3 bases are TGTGCCAGCAGCTTAGTTGGGGAGGAGACCCAGTACTTC. This sequence encodes CASSLVGEETQYF.

CDR3 nucleotide sequence: TGTGCCAGCAGCGAGCGGGACCCCTACAATGAGCAGTTCTTC. Translated: CASSERDPYNEQFF. The chain recombines TRBV27 with TRBJ2-1, with TRBD2 matching over 7 bases. CDR3 size: 14 residues. V was pared by 6 bases and J by 2 bases, with 4 bases of the junction left unmatched. Germline CDR1 and CDR2: MNHEY and SMNVEV (reference sequence).

The V and J genes are TRBV15 and TRBJ1-1, with a tentative D call TRBD1 (5 bases). The V end lost 8 bases, the J end lost 5 bases, and 18 bases lay between the germline ends. CDR3 length: 14 residues. Germline CDR1 and CDR2: LNHNV and YYDKDF (reference sequence). In DNA, the CDR3 is TGTGCCACCGGGGCGGGCGGGGAGGGGACTGAAGCTTTCTTT. Translation: CATGAGGEGTEAFF.